A selection of T cell receptor beta chains follows, all from one sample in a study of blood T cell repertoires in COVID-19. The assay was immunoSEQ multiplex PCR, and TCRdb's table has in-frame clones only and misses some. The table records about 80,000 clones, less than 85% of them present only once. The sequenced sample consisted of peripheral blood. Receptor source: a man in his 70s with active or convalescent COVID-19. The CDR3 runs from the conserved cysteine through the conserved F or W. The D gene is left open where the match is weak. Clone size is not always given. Where it is, it says once, few, many or a class for expanded clones.

d_call,v_call,j_call,clone_size,cdr3_nt,cdr3_aa
TRBD1,TRBV7-2,TRBJ2-7,-,TGTGCCAGCAGCTTAGAGGGGACAGGGCTGAGCGAGCAGTACTTC,CASSLEGTGLSEQYF
-,TRBV6-5,TRBJ1-1,-,TGTGCCAGCACTTACATGAGGGAGGGGCAGGCTTTCTTT,CASTYMREGQAFF
TRBD1,TRBV5-1,TRBJ1-3,once,TGCGCCAGCAGCCCAGGGACAGGGAGGGGAAACACCATATATTTT,CASSPGTGRGNTIYF
-,TRBV5-1,TRBJ2-5,-,TGCGCCAGCAGCTTGGACAGGAGCCAAGAGACCCAGTACTTC,CASSLDRSQETQYF
-,TRBV7-9,TRBJ2-7,-,TGTGCCAGCAGCTCCGGGTCCAGCTCAGCCTACGAGCAGTACTTC,CASSSGSSSAYEQYF
-,TRBV7-3,TRBJ2-3,-,TGTGCCAGCAGCTTCACAGGGACCACAGATACGCAGTATTTT,CASSFTGTTDTQYF
TRBD2,TRBV2,TRBJ2-1,-,TGTGCCAGCAGTTGGGGGACTAGCGGGGGTAACAATGAGCAGTTCTTC,CASSWGTSGGNNEQFF
-,TRBV6-5,TRBJ1-6,-,TGTGCCAGCAGTTACTCGGGGGGGGCTGGGTCACCCCTCCACTTT,CASSYSGGAGSPLHF
TRBD1,TRBV30,TRBJ1-6,once,TGTGCCTGGAGACCAAAGGGACAGAACTATAATTCACCCCTCCACTTT,CAWRPKGQNYNSPLHF
-,TRBV7-3,TRBJ2-3,-,TGTGCCAGCAGCCGGGAACACACAGATACGCAGTATTTT,CASSREHTDTQYF
TRBD1,TRBV19,TRBJ1-1,-,TGTGCCGCATTAACTGCGGGACAGGGCGGACAAGCTTTCTTT,CAALTAGQGGQAFF
-,TRBV5-1,TRBJ2-2,-,TGCGCCAGCAGACCCGACAGTAATAACGTCGGGGAGCTGTTTTTT,CASRPDSNNVGELFF
-,TRBV9,TRBJ1-5,-,TGTGCCAGCAGCGTAGGGGAGGTCGCTTGGCCCCAGCATTTT,CASSVGEVAWPQHF
-,TRBV9,TRBJ1-3,-,TGTGCCAGCAGCGTAGATCTAGCAGCCTCTGGAAACACCATATATTTT,CASSVDLAASGNTIYF
-,TRBV2,TRBJ1-3,-,TGTGCCAGCAGCGCGGGACGAAACACCATATATTTT,CASSAGRNTIYF
-,TRBV10-2,TRBJ2-1,-,TGCGCCAGCACCCCCCGGGGGTTAGCCAATGAGCAGTTCTTC,CASTPRGLANEQFF
-,TRBV5-6,TRBJ2-7,many,TGTGCCAGCAGCTTGGTACGGAGCTACGAGCAGTACTTC,CASSLVRSYEQYF
TRBD2,TRBV28,TRBJ2-7,-,TGTGCCAGCAGTTCCCCTAGCGGAAACTACGAGCAGTACTTC,CASSSPSGNYEQYF
-,TRBV7-3,TRBJ2-3,-,TGTGCCAGCAGCTATCAGGGCTCAGATACGCAGTATTTT,CASSYQGSDTQYF
TRBD1,TRBV20-1,TRBJ1-2,-,TGCAGTGCCCAGACAGGGTTCGGCTACACCTTC,CSAQTGFGYTF
-,TRBV5-4,TRBJ1-1,-,TGTGCCAGCAGCTTGGTCGGGATCACTGAAGCTTTCTTT,CASSLVGITEAFF
-,TRBV6-5,TRBJ1-2,-,TGTGCCAGCAAGCGGGGGGAGGGAGGCTACACCTTC,CASKRGEGGYTF
-,TRBV5-8,TRBJ1-3,-,TGTGCCAGCAGCCGAGGGGGAAACACCATATATTTT,CASSRGGNTIYF
TRBD1,TRBV5-1,TRBJ1-4,-,TGCGCCAGCAGCAGGACAGGGGGAGGAACTAATGAAAAACTGTTTTTT,CASSRTGGGTNEKLFF
TRBD1,TRBV19,TRBJ2-3,-,TGTGCCAGTACTAAACAGGGGAGTGGGGATACGCAGTATTTT,CASTKQGSGDTQYF
-,TRBV12-3/TRBV12-4,TRBJ2-1,-,TGTGCCAGCAGTTTATTACAGAACAATGAGCAGTTCTTC,CASSLLQNNEQFF
TRBD1,TRBV2,TRBJ2-3,-,TGTGCCAGCAGGGGACAGGGGGCGGCCCCAGATACGCAGTATTTT,CASRGQGAAPDTQYF
TRBD2,TRBV2,TRBJ2-1,-,TGTGCCAGCAGCCTAGCGGGGGGGTACAATGAGCAGTTCTTC,CASSLAGGYNEQFF
TRBD1,TRBV7-2,TRBJ2-2,-,TGTGCCAGCAGCTACGGACAGGGGGCCGGGGAGCTGTTTTTT,CASSYGQGAGELFF
TRBD1,TRBV10-1,TRBJ2-3,few,TGCGCCAGCAGGGACAGGGGCACAGATACGCAGTATTTT,CASRDRGTDTQYF
TRBD2,TRBV2,TRBJ2-5,-,TGTGCCAGCACGGGAGGGGCGGGGAATAGGGAGACCCAGTACTTC,CASTGGAGNRETQYF
-,TRBV5-1,TRBJ2-7,-,TGCGCCAGCAGCTTAATTGGACAGACCGAGCAGTACTTC,CASSLIGQTEQYF
TRBD2,TRBV24-1,TRBJ2-1,-,TGTGCCACCAGTGATTGGAAGCGGGGGCAGGACAATGAGCAGTTCTTC,CATSDWKRGQDNEQFF
-,TRBV5-6,TRBJ2-5,-,TGTGCCAGCAGCAGAACAGGTCTTAAAGAGACCCAGTACTTC,CASSRTGLKETQYF
TRBD1,TRBV5-1,TRBJ1-1,-,TGCGCCAGCAGCCATTCCGGGACAGGGGGGCAAGGGGCCACTGAAGCTTTCTTT,CASSHSGTGGQGATEAFF
TRBD1,TRBV27,TRBJ2-7,few,TGTGCCAGCAGTCCCCGGACAGGGGGTCACGAGCAGTACTTC,CASSPRTGGHEQYF
-,TRBV5-6,TRBJ2-7,once,TGTGCCAGCAGCGAAATTCAGGGACACTACGAGCAGTACTTC,CASSEIQGHYEQYF
-,TRBV12-5,TRBJ1-5,-,TGTGCTAGTGGTTTGAGAGGGATAGGCAATCAGCCCCAGCATTTT,CASGLRGIGNQPQHF
-,TRBV5-6,TRBJ2-7,once,TGTGCCAGCAGCTTGATGCAGGCCTACGAGCAGTACTTC,CASSLMQAYEQYF
TRBD1,TRBV7-9,TRBJ2-3,-,TGTGCCACCCAGGACAGGGGGCGTCTACTGAGCACAGATACGCAGTATTTT,CATQDRGRLLSTDTQYF
TRBD1,TRBV4-2,TRBJ2-1,-,TGTGCCAGCAGCCAGCATTTGGCGGGACAGGGGCTGCGTGAGCAGTTCTTC,CASSQHLAGQGLREQFF
-,TRBV5-4,TRBJ2-1,few,TGTGCCAGCAGCTCCGGGACACCCTCCTACAATGAGCAGTTCTTC,CASSSGTPSYNEQFF
-,TRBV6-1,TRBJ2-5,-,TGTGCCAGCAGTGAGGGACACAGGGACGGAGAGACCCAGTACTTC,CASSEGHRDGETQYF
-,TRBV9,TRBJ1-2,-,TGTGCCAGCAGCGTAGCCCGGCGTCCCACTATTGGCTACACCTTC,CASSVARRPTIGYTF
-,TRBV2,TRBJ2-1,-,TGTGCCAGCAGTGAAGTGCCGGGGTATGACAATGAGCAGTTCTTC,CASSEVPGYDNEQFF
-,TRBV30,TRBJ1-5,few,TGTGCCTGGAGTGTACGAAGAGGCAGCATCTACAATCAGCCCCAGCATTTT,CAWSVRRGSIYNQPQHF
TRBD1,TRBV4-1,TRBJ2-1,-,TGCGCCAGCAGCCAAGCGGAAGGGGACAGGGGCAATGAGCAGTTCTTC,CASSQAEGDRGNEQFF
-,TRBV9,TRBJ2-2,-,TGTGCCAGCAGCGTAATGGTAGGGGGAACAAACACCGGGGAGCTGTTTTTT,CASSVMVGGTNTGELFF
-,TRBV2,TRBJ2-3,-,TGTGCCAGCAGTGAGGGGCACACAGATACGCAGTATTTT,CASSEGHTDTQYF
-,TRBV4-2,TRBJ2-1,-,TGTGCCAGCAGCCAAGAGATGGAGGGTTGGAATGAGCAGTTCTTC,CASSQEMEGWNEQFF
-,TRBV11-3,TRBJ1-3,-,TGTGCCAGCAGCCCCGGCGGTCACACCATATATTTT,CASSPGGHTIYF